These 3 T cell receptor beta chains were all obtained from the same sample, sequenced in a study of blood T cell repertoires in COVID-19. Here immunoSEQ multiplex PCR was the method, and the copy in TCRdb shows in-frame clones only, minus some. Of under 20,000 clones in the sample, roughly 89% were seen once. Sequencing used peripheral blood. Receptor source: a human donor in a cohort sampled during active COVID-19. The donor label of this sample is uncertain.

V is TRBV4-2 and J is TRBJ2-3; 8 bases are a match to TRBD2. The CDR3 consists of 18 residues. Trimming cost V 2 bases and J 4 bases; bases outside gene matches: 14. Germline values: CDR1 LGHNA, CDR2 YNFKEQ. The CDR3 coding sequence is TGTGCCAGCAGCCAAAGGGCGCGGGGGGCGGAAACTGCAGATACGCAGTATTTT. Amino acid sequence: CASSQRARGAETADTQYF.

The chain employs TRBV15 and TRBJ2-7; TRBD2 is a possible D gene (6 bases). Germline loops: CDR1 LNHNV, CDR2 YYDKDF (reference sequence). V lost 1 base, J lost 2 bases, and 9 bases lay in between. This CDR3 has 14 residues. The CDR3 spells CATSRAGEAYEQYF. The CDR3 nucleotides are TGTGCCACCAGCAGAGCGGGGGAAGCCTACGAGCAGTACTTC.

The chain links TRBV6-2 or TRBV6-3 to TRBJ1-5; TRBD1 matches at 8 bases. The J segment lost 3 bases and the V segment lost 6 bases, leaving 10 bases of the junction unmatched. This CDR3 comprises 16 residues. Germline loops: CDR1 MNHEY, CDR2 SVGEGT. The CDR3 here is CASSSRGQGTNQPQHF. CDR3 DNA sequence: TGTGCCAGCAGCTCCAGGGGGCAGGGGACCAATCAGCCCCAGCATTTT.